This TCR beta chain was captured in a study of T cells in Graves' hyperthyroidism and ophthalmopathy. CDR1 is GTSNPN and CDR2 is SVGIG in the germline V gene (reference sequence). There are 15 residues in the CDR3. Trimming cost V 3 bases and J 3 bases, with 18 bases left between them. This clonotype was recorded at least ten times. The investigators amplified TCR beta CDR3 regions from RNA transcripts. Initially, a first-round RT-PCR of the TCR CDR3 employed the HTBI primer set. TCRdb re-derived calls from the multiplex PCR reads in MiXCR, one entry per CDR3 protein. The sample lists 400,000 to 550,000 distinct CDR3 sequences, roughly a quarter occurring once. Each diagnosis drew on symptoms, thyroxine, TRAb, thyroid ultrasound and orbital computed tomography findings.

The receptor comes from a woman aged 25-40 years with Graves' ophthalmopathy. This chain connects TRBV30 to TRBJ2-7; D assignment may be TRBD1 or TRBD2 (5 bases each). The sequenced material came from blood. The CDR3 loop is CAWRNGRGMFYEQYF. The DNA for the CDR3 is TGTGCCTGGAGGAACGGACGGGGCATGTTCTACGAGCAGTACTTC.